These 5 T cell receptor beta chains came from one sample sequenced in a study of blood T cell repertoires in COVID-19. Profiled with immunoSEQ multiplex PCR; TCRdb holds only in-frame clones, not every one. The sample carries around 120,000 clones, over 60% recorded once. The sample comprised peripheral blood. These receptors were taken from a man in his 70s with acute or convalescent COVID-19.

The chain has TRBV28 and TRBJ1-1; 8 nucleotides line up with TRBD1. The germline gives CDR1 MDHEN, CDR2 SYDVKM. This CDR3 has 16 residues. V trimming: 2 bases; J trimming: 1 base; junction bases outside the gene matches: 6. This chain's CDR3 is CASSLDSGGSNTEAFF. In DNA form, the CDR3 reads TGTGCCAGCAGTTTAGACTCAGGGGGCTCGAACACTGAAGCTTTCTTT.

The chain recombines TRBV19 with TRBJ1-2; the match to TRBD1 covers 7 bases. This CDR3 has 16 amino acids. Germline CDR1 is LNHDA and CDR2 is SQIVND (reference sequence). J gave up 4 bases and V 4 bases, and 12 bases lay outside the gene matches. The CDR3 sequence is CASSRDSLRTIYGYTF. The CDR3 DNA reads TGTGCCAGTAGTAGGGACAGCCTACGGACAATCTATGGCTACACCTTC.

This chain joins TRBV18 and TRBJ2-5, with 8 bases fitting TRBD2. Germline V gives CDR1 KGHSH, CDR2 LQKENI. This CDR3 region has 15 residues. V lost 3 bases to trimming and J lost 2 bases; unmatched junction nucleotides: 5. The CDR3 nucleotides are TGTGCCAGCTCACCCCCAGGACTAGCTCAAGAGACCCAGTACTTC. Amino acids: CASSPPGLAQETQYF.

The V call is TRBV30, the J call TRBJ2-7; 8 bases map to TRBD1. Germline values: CDR1 GTSNPN, CDR2 SVGIG (reference sequence). The CDR3 spans 11 residues. With V trimmed by 5 bases and J by 3 bases, 0 bases remained unmatched. This CDR3 is CAWGTGYEQYF. CDR3 bases: TGTGCCTGGGGGACAGGCTACGAGCAGTACTTC. Full variable domain (remainder filled in from reference TRBV30 and TRBJ2-7): SQTIHQWPATLVQPVGSPLSLECTVEGTSNPNLYWYRQAAGRGLQLLFYSVGIGQISSEVPQNLSASRPQDRQFILSSKKLLLSDSGFYLCAWGTGYEQYFGPGTRLTVT.

This chain links TRBV6-2 or TRBV6-3 with TRBJ2-3; TRBD2 matches at 8 bases. This CDR3 is built from 15 residues. Germline lookup yields CDR1 MNHEY and CDR2 SVGEGT. J lost 4 bases, V lost 2 bases, and 5 bases had no gene match. The CDR3 nucleotides read TGTGCCAGCAGTTACAGCGGGGGTGGGCCAGATACGCAGTATTTT. Translation: CASSYSGGGPDTQYF.